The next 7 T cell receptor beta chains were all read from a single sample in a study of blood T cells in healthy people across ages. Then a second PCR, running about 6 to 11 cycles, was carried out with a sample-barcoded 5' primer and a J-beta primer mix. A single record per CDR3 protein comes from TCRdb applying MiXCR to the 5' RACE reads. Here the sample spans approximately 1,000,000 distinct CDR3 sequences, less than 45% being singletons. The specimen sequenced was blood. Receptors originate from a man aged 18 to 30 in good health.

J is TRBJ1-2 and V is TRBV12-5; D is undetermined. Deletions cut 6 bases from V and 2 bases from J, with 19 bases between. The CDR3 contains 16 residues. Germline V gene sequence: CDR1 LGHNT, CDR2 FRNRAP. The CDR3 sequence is CASGPHNRPLNYGYTF. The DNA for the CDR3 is TGTGCTAGTGGCCCTCATAATCGCCCCCTAAACTATGGCTACACCTTC.

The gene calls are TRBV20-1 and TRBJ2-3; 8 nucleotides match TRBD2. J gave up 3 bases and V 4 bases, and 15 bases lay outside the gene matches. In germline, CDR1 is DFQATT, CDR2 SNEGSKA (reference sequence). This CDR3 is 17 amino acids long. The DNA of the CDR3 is TGCAGTGCTAACCCCAGCGGGGGTCTCCTCTCGACAGATACGCAGTATTTT. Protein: CSANPSGGLLSTDTQYF.

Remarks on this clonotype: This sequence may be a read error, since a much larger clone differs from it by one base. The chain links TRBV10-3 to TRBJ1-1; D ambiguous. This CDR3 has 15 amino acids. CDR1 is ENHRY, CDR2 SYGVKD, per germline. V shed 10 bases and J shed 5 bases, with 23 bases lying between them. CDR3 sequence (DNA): TGTGCCACTTCCCTTCTTGGAGAGGCCTGGACTGAAGCTTTCTTT. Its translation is CATSLLGEAWTEAFF.

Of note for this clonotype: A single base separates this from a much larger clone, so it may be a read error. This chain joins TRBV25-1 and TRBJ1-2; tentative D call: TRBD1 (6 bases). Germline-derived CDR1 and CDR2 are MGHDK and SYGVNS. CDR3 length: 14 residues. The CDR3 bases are TGTGCCGGCAGTGTCAGGGGATTCGGCTATGGCTACACCTTC. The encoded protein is CAGSVRGFGYGYTF.

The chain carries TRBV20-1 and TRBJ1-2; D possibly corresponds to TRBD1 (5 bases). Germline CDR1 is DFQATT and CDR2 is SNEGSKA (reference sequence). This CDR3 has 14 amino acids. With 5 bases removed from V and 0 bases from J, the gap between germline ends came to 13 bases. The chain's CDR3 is CSALLLGANYGYTF. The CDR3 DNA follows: TGCAGTGCTCTCCTCTTGGGGGCTAACTATGGCTACACCTTC.

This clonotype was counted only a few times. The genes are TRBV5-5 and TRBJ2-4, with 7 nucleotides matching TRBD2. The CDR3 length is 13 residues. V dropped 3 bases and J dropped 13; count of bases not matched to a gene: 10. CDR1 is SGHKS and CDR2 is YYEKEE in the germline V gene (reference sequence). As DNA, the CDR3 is TGTGCCAGCAGCTACGGGGGGTACAATGAGCAGTACTTC. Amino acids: CASSYGGYNEQYF.

DNA of the CDR3: TGTGCCAGCAGCCAAGATCGGCAGGACCCCAACTATGGCTACACCTTC. Protein sequence: CASSQDRQDPNYGYTF. The J gene is TRBJ1-2, the V gene TRBV4-2, with unresolved D. Germline lookup yields CDR1 LGHNA and CDR2 YNFKEQ. The CDR3 has 16 amino acids. Trimming removed 0 bases at V and 2 bases at J, with 13 bases between.